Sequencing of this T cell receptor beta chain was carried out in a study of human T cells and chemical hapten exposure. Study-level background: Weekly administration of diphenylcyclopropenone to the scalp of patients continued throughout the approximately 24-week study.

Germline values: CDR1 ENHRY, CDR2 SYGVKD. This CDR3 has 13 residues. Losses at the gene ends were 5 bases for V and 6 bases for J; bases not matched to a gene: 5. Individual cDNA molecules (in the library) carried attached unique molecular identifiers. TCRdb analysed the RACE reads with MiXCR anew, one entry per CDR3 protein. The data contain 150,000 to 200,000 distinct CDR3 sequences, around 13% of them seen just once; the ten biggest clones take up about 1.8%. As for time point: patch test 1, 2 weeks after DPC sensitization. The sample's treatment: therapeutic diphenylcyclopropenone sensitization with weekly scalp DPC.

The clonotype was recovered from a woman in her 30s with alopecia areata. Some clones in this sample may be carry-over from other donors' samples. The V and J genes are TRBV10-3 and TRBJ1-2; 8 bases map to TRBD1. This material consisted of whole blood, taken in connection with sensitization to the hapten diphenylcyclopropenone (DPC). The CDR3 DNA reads TGTGCCATCAGTTCGACAGGGGAAGATGGCTACACCTTC. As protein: CAISSTGEDGYTF.